This T cell receptor (beta chain) was identified during a study of blood T cells in healthy people across ages. Study-level results: Possibly, changes in expanded clonotypes were confounded because donor CMV status was unknown. PBMC samples, being unsorted, prevented any conclusive comparison of naive and antigen-experienced cells.

There were healthy Caucasian individuals from Russia, aged roughly 6 to 95, serving as donors. Only a few counts were recorded for this clonotype. What it binds is not known. A second roughly 6 to 11 cycle PCR used barcoded and J-beta primers. The authors tagged each cDNA molecule using a template-switch adaptor with 12 random nucleotides. From the 5' RACE reads, TCRdb called clonotypes with MiXCR, one entry per CDR3 protein. The data show just over 1 million distinct CDR3 sequences, with 40% to 45% seen just once and approximately 17% held by the top ten. The germline CDR1 and CDR2 sequences are MNHEY and SMNVEV (reference sequence). CDR3 length: 15 amino acids. V shed 4 bases and J shed 6 bases, with 18 bases lying between them.

The TCR originated in a woman aged 55-69 years in good health. Sequencing was done on a sample of blood. The rearrangement links TRBV27 to TRBJ1-2; possible D gene TRBD1, 5 bases. In nucleotides, the CDR3 is TGTGCCAGCAGTTCCTCCTACGACAGAGCCAATGGCTACACCTTC. It specifies CASSSSYDRANGYTF.